The clone carrying this TCR beta chain was recorded a few times. The antigen is undetermined. The CDR3 contains 15 residues. Deletions cut 4 bases from V and 5 bases from J, with 15 bases between. Germline CDR1 SEHNR, CDR2 FQNEAQ (reference sequence). Every donor gave approximately 10 milliliters of peripheral blood. Using a J-beta primer mix together with a sample-barcoded 5' primer, a second PCR was run for roughly 6 to 12 cycles. All samples yielded 2.5 million or more CDR3-containing paired-end reads. TCRdb re-derived calls from the 5' RACE reads in MiXCR, one entry per CDR3 protein. Of around 1,500,000 distinct CDR3 sequences listed, roughly 27% are singletons. The data belong to a study of blood T cells in healthy people across ages. Study-wide results and caveats: Not knowing donor CMV status may have confounded expanded clonotype changes. Per million T cells, the diversity of TCR beta decreased roughly linearly as age advanced.

The receptor comes from a woman aged 25-40 years in good health. This chain links TRBV7-9 with TRBJ2-1; D may correspond to TRBD1 or TRBD2 (6 bases each). Material: blood. The CDR3: CASSSPGAPNNEQFF. CDR3 bases: TGTGCCAGCAGCTCCCCGGGGGCGCCTAACAATGAGCAGTTCTTC.